What follows are 3 T cell receptor beta chains derived from one specimen sequenced in a study of shared clonotypes between healthy human individuals. TCRdb's table, derived via immunoSEQ multiplex PCR, lists solely in-frame clones and lacks some. The sample lists about 2.3 million clones; over 90% were seen once. Specimen: naive CD4+ T cells from PBMCs. The subset here: CD45RA+ positively selected. The source is a man aged 18 to 30 in good health. Some clones in this sample may be carry-over from other donors' samples.

This chain connects TRBV12-5 to TRBJ1-4, with D possibly TRBD1 on 5 matching bases. Germline CDR1 and CDR2: LGHNT and FRNRAP. Trimming left V 10 bases short and J 6 bases short, with 18 bases between. The CDR3 length is 14 residues. The CDR3 sequence is CAKGRGRVYEKLFF. The CDR3, as DNA: TGTGCTAAGGGGCGGGGTAGGGTCTATGAAAAACTGTTTTTT.

This rearrangement joins TRBV5-1 to TRBJ2-1; the match to TRBD2 covers 9 bases. The V segment lost 4 bases and the J segment 8 bases; nucleotides outside the gene matches: 19. Germline V gene data show CDR1 as SGHRS and CDR2 as YFSETQ. CDR3 size: 18 residues. The CDR3 spells CASSPYGLGRGRADEQFF. CDR3 nucleotides: TGCGCCAGCAGCCCATATGGGCTGGGGCGCGGGAGGGCCGATGAGCAGTTCTTC. Looking up the rest from reference TRBV5-1 and TRBJ2-1 gives the full variable domain: KAGVTQTPRYLIKTRGQQVTLSCSPISGHRSVSWYQQTPGQGLQFLFEYFSETQRNKGNFPGRFSGRQFSNSRSEMNVSTLELGDSALYLCASSPYGLGRGRADEQFFGPGTRLTVL.

This sequence joins TRBV7-2 and TRBJ2-2, with a possible D match to TRBD2 (6 bases). The CDR3 is 14 residues long. The germline gives CDR1 SGHTA, CDR2 FQGNSA. The V end lost 6 bases, the J end lost 7 bases, and 15 bases lay between the germline ends. The CDR3 protein is CASRDSRDRGELFF. The CDR3 coding sequence is TGTGCCAGCAGGGATTCGCGGGATCGCGGGGAGCTGTTTTTT.